What follows are 30 T cell receptor beta chains derived from one specimen sequenced in a study of blood T cell repertoires in COVID-19. Only in-frame clones appear in the TCRdb table, and some are missing; sequencing was by immunoSEQ multiplex PCR. The sample records about 120,000 clones, 75% to 90% being singletons. Source material: peripheral blood. The receptors come from a woman in her 70s with acute or convalescent COVID-19.

V is TRBV19 and J is TRBJ1-4; tentative D call: TRBD1 (5 bases). V lost 6 bases to trimming and J lost 8 bases, with 19 bases between them. Germline V CDR1 and CDR2: LNHDA, SQIVND (reference sequence). CDR3 length: 15 amino acids. The chain's CDR3 is CASSTYGRVEEKLFF. The CDR3 DNA reads as TGTGCCAGTAGCACCTACGGCAGGGTAGAGGAAAAACTGTTTTTT.

CDR3 region: CASSLTQGFEKLFF. In nucleotides, the CDR3 is TGTGCCAGCTCACTAACACAGGGGTTTGAAAAACTGTTTTTT. This chain connects TRBV18 to TRBJ1-4; TRBD1 matches at 7 bases. The CDR3 sequence is 14 residues long. CDR1 and CDR2 (germline): KGHSH, LQKENI. With 4 bases clipped from V and 7 bases from J, the junction kept 6 bases outside the gene matches.

V gene TRBV28 combines with J gene TRBJ2-7, with 7 bases aligning to TRBD1. Germline CDR1 MDHEN, CDR2 SYDVKM. Germline trimming cut 1 base from V and 13 bases from J; bases unmatched to any gene: 4. The CDR3 sequence is 11 residues long. The CDR3 bases are TGTGCCAGCAGTTTATCGGGACAGCCCTACTTC. Protein: CASSLSGQPYF.

This clone was picked up one time. The chain recombines TRBV6-5 with TRBJ1-4; a possible D gene is TRBD1 (5 bases). V lost 6 bases and J lost 3, with 14 bases in between. The germline V gene has CDR1 MNHEY and CDR2 SVGAGI. The length of the CDR3 is 15 residues. CDR3 in amino acids: CASSSSGVANEKLFF. CDR3 bases: TGTGCCAGCAGCTCCTCGGGGGTAGCTAATGAAAAACTGTTTTTT.

This chain uses TRBV5-4 with TRBJ2-1, with unresolved D. Trimming pared 1 base from V and 5 bases from J, leaving 13 bases between. In germline, CDR1 is SGHNT, CDR2 YYREEE (reference sequence). The CDR3 is 15 amino acids. The CDR3 nucleotides are TGTGCCAGCAGCTTGTCTAACGGTAGAAACAATGAGCAGTTCTTC. It specifies CASSLSNGRNNEQFF.

This clone was counted a single time. V usage is TRBV6-5 and J usage is TRBJ1-2; D may be TRBD1 (6 bases). CDR3 length equals 13 residues. The germline CDR1 and CDR2 sequences are MNHEY and SVGAGI. Trimming took 5 bases from V and 6 from J, leaving 13 bases between them. CDR3 in amino acids: CASSLWTEDGYTF. In DNA, the CDR3 is TGTGCCAGCAGTCTTTGGACAGAGGATGGCTACACCTTC.

This chain uses TRBV10-2 with TRBJ1-2; the D gene is possibly TRBD1 (6 bases). V shed 6 bases and J shed 4 bases, with 12 bases lying between them. The CDR3 is 13 amino acids. Germline assignment: CDR1 WSHSY and CDR2 SAAADI. CDR3 in amino acids: CASRDDRTYGYTF. DNA of the CDR3: TGCGCCAGCAGAGATGACAGGACCTATGGCTACACCTTC.

This clone was recorded only once. V and J are TRBV7-8 and TRBJ1-5, with 7 nucleotides matching TRBD1. The CDR3 consists of 13 residues. Germline trimming cut 5 bases from V and 5 bases from J; bases unmatched to any gene: 3. Germline V gene data show CDR1 as SGHVS and CDR2 as FQNEAQ. CDR3 nucleotide sequence: TGTGCCAGCAGCCCAGACAGGGATCAGCCCCAGCATTTT. Residues: CASSPDRDQPQHF. The whole variable domain, remainder taken from reference TRBV7-8 and TRBJ1-5, is GAGVSQSPRYKVAKRGQDVALRCDPISGHVSLFWYQQALGQGPEFLTYFQNEAQLDKSGLPSDRFFAERPEGSVSTLKIQRTQQEDSAVYLCASSPDRDQPQHFGDGTRLSIL.

The chain has TRBV5-1 and TRBJ1-3; TRBD1 agrees at 7 bases. CDR3 length: 15 amino acids. Germline CDR1 reads SGHRS; CDR2 reads YFSETQ. J gave up 0 bases and V 7 bases, and 7 bases lay outside the gene matches. The chain's CDR3 is CASRQGSFSGNTIYF. The CDR3 coding sequence is TGCGCCAGCCGACAGGGTAGTTTCTCTGGAAACACCATATATTTT.

The J gene is TRBJ2-3, the V gene TRBV4-1, with 8 bases matching TRBD2. CDR1 is MGHRA, CDR2 YSYEKL, per germline. The V and J ends lost 1 base and 2 bases, in that order; junction bases with no gene match: 5. The CDR3 is made up of 16 amino acids. For the CDR3, the DNA is TGCGCCAGCAGCCAAGGAAGCGGGGGTTCCACAGATACGCAGTATTTT. Residues: CASSQGSGGSTDTQYF.

The chain couples TRBV5-1 to TRBJ1-2; no clear D gene. The V gene's germline CDR1 is SGHRS and CDR2 YFSETQ. Between the trimmed V and J ends, which lost 5 bases and 6 bases, there was a span of 17 bases. The CDR3 length is 14 residues. CDR3 sequence reads: CASSLPRVGDGYTF. The CDR3 nucleotides read TGCGCCAGCAGTTTACCCCGGGTAGGCGATGGCTACACCTTC.

The V gene is TRBV11-2, the J gene TRBJ2-6; the D is unclear. Germline V gives CDR1 SGHAT, CDR2 FQNNGV. The CDR3 contains 14 residues. V was cut by 1 base and J by 4 bases, with 5 bases left in between. CDR3 DNA: TGTGCCAGCAGCTTAGCTCCGGGGGCCAACGTCCTGACTTTC. Protein product: CASSLAPGANVLTF.

Note on this clone: The same CDR3 also results from other DNA sequences found in this sample. The gene calls are TRBV11-1 and TRBJ1-2, with a tentative D call TRBD1 (6 bases). The CDR3 consists of 14 residues. Germline V lookup: CDR1 SGHAT, CDR2 FQDESV (reference sequence). The V gene lost 5 bases and the J gene lost 2 bases, with 12 bases spanning the gap. CDR3 nucleotide sequence: TGTGCCAGCAGCCCCTGGACAGACAACTATGGCTACACCTTC. This encodes CASSPWTDNYGYTF.

This sequence joins TRBV14 and TRBJ2-7; TRBD2 is a possible D gene (5 bases). V was shortened by 0 bases and J by 0 bases, with 27 bases between the two germline ends. Per germline, CDR1 SGHDN and CDR2 FVKESK. The CDR3 runs 21 residues. CDR3: CASSQDWGDSYRNPSSYEQYF. The CDR3, as DNA: TGTGCCAGCAGCCAAGATTGGGGAGATTCATACCGAAACCCGAGCTCCTACGAGCAGTACTTC. The complete variable domain, with remaining parts taken from reference TRBV14 and TRBJ2-7, reads EAGVTQFPSHSVIEKGQTVTLRCDPISGHDNLYWYRRVMGKEIKFLLHFVKESKQDESGMPNNRFLAERTGGTYSTLKVQPAELEDSGVYFCASSQDWGDSYRNPSSYEQYFGPGTRLTVT.

The gene calls are TRBV30 and TRBJ1-6, with D perhaps TRBD1 (6 bases). This CDR3 has 15 residues. Trimming pared 2 bases from V and 8 bases from J, leaving 16 bases between. The germline gives CDR1 GTSNPN, CDR2 SVGIG (reference sequence). CDR3 sequence reads: CAWSPPDRMDSPLHF. The CDR3 coding sequence is TGTGCCTGGAGTCCCCCAGACAGGATGGATTCACCCCTCCACTTT.

The genes are TRBV27 and TRBJ1-6, with 8 bases that match TRBD1. The CDR3 covers 14 residues. V was clipped by 5 bases and J by 7 bases; unmatched bases: 4. The germline gives CDR1 MNHEY, CDR2 SMNVEV (reference sequence). Written as DNA, the CDR3 is TGTGCCAGCAGTAAAGACAGGGGAAATTCACCCCTCCACTTT. Translation: CASSKDRGNSPLHF.

This clone was observed once. The chain links TRBV29-1 to TRBJ2-3; TRBD2 agrees at 7 bases. Looked up from germline, CDR1 is SQVTM and CDR2 is ANQGSEA. The CDR3 loop spans 13 amino acids. V dropped 4 bases and J dropped 4; count of bases not matched to a gene: 5. CDR3: CSVGSSGADTQYF. CDR3 DNA sequence: TGCAGCGTTGGGTCAAGCGGGGCAGATACGCAGTATTTT.

This chain links TRBV6-5 with TRBJ1-4; D is possibly TRBD1 (5 bases). CDR3 length: 15 amino acids. Germline assignment: CDR1 MNHEY and CDR2 SVGAGI. V was shortened by 2 bases and J by 3 bases, with 10 bases between the two germline ends. CDR3 nucleotide sequence: TGTGCCAGCAGTTACCACAGGACGGCTAATGAAAAACTGTTTTTT. This sequence encodes CASSYHRTANEKLFF.

The chain links TRBV3-1 (or the pseudogene TRBV3-2) to TRBJ1-3; no clear D gene. Per germline, CDR1 LGHDT and CDR2 YNNKEL (reference sequence). V dropped 1 base and J dropped 9 bases, with 7 bases sitting between them. This CDR3 contains 12 residues. CDR3 nucleotide sequence: TGTGCCAGCAGCCAAGGAGTTGGCACCATATATTTT. This translates into CASSQGVGTIYF.

V and J are TRBV4-1 and TRBJ2-6; D is uncertain. CDR1 is MGHRA, CDR2 YSYEKL, per germline. The V and J ends lost 4 bases and 0 bases respectively, with 13 bases between them. The CDR3 contains 17 residues. CDR3 bases: TGCGCCAGCAGCCCAGCAGGAACTTTCTCTGGGGCCAACGTCCTGACTTTC. It translates to CASSPAGTFSGANVLTF.

The V gene is TRBV7-2, the J gene TRBJ1-2, with D unresolved. The germline V and J ends were trimmed by 4 bases and 4 bases, with 16 bases remaining between them. CDR1 is SGHTA and CDR2 is FQGNSA in the germline V gene. The CDR3 spans 15 residues. CDR3 nucleotides: TGTGCCAGCAGCTCCGAACCGAGACATAGCTATGGCTACACCTTC. Its translation: CASSSEPRHSYGYTF.

The table lists this clone with a few counts. The CDR3 DNA is TGCAGCGGACTAGCGGGAGCAAACAATGAGCAGTTCTTC. Its protein is CSGLAGANNEQFF. V gene TRBV29-1 combines with J gene TRBJ2-1; 12 positions agree with TRBD2. Losses at the gene ends were 7 bases for V and 5 bases for J; bases not matched to a gene: 3. There are 13 residues in the CDR3. Germline V gene sequence: CDR1 SQVTM, CDR2 ANQGSEA.

The gene calls are TRBV5-1 and TRBJ1-2; possibly TRBD1 for D (5 bases). V was shortened by 3 bases and J by 3 bases, with 12 bases between the two germline ends. The CDR3 consists of 14 residues. In germline, CDR1 is SGHRS, CDR2 YFSETQ. DNA for the CDR3: TGCGCCAGCAGCTCGGCCGGGGGGGACTATGGCTACACCTTC. This sequence encodes CASSSAGGDYGYTF.

The chain is built from TRBV5-4 and TRBJ2-7, with D unresolved. The CDR3 loop spans 14 amino acids. V was trimmed by 1 base and J by 2 bases, leaving 10 bases between them. Germline lookup yields CDR1 SGHNT and CDR2 YYREEE (reference sequence). Written as DNA, the CDR3 is TGTGCCAGCAGCTTGAGTGCACTACCCTACGAGCAGTACTTC. Translated: CASSLSALPYEQYF.

The chain is built from TRBV28 and TRBJ1-2, with unresolved D. Looked up from germline, CDR1 is MDHEN and CDR2 is SYDVKM. The CDR3 has 13 amino acids. V was shortened by 6 bases and J by 6 bases, with 14 bases between the two germline ends. CDR3 sequence reads: CASRPGNANGYTF. The CDR3 coding sequence is TGTGCCAGCAGGCCCGGGAATGCGAATGGCTACACCTTC.

The V and J genes are TRBV5-1 and TRBJ1-2; 7 bases align to TRBD1. The CDR3 contains 14 residues. Looked up from germline, CDR1 is SGHRS and CDR2 is YFSETQ. V shed 4 bases and J 8 bases; nucleotides not matched to a gene: 11. The CDR3 nucleotides are TGCGCCAGCAGCCTAGGGGACAGCTTTGGCGGCTACACCTTC. Its protein is CASSLGDSFGGYTF.

The chain joins TRBV3-1 (or the pseudogene TRBV3-2) to TRBJ1-1, with TRBD1 as a possible D gene (6 bases). The CDR3 consists of 15 residues. Trimming cost V 4 bases and J 10 bases, with 22 bases left between them. Germline CDR1 LGHDT, CDR2 YNNKEL (reference sequence). The CDR3 is CASSPLFGTKPRAFF. The CDR3 DNA is TGTGCCAGCAGCCCCCTTTTCGGGACAAAACCCCGAGCTTTCTTT.

The V and J genes are TRBV4-1 and TRBJ2-2; 7 bases align to TRBD1. The CDR3 totals 17 residues. Germline V gene data show CDR1 as MGHRA and CDR2 as YSYEKL. The trim removed 0 bases at V and 1 base at J, leaving 5 bases unmatched. The CDR3 loop reads CASSQDTTGMNTGELFF. The DNA for the CDR3 is TGCGCCAGCAGCCAAGATACGACAGGGATGAACACCGGGGAGCTGTTTTTT.

This chain links TRBV20-1 with TRBJ1-6; 7 positions match TRBD1. CDR1 and CDR2 from the germline V gene are DFQATT and SNEGSKA (reference sequence). V shed 3 bases and J 0 bases; nucleotides not matched to a gene: 11. This CDR3 is 18 amino acids long. The CDR3 DNA reads TGCAGTGCTAGTGACTACCGGGACAGCGGCTCCTATAATTCACCCCTCCACTTT. This gives the protein CSASDYRDSGSYNSPLHF.

This sequence joins TRBV4-1 and TRBJ2-7; the D gene is possibly TRBD1 (6 bases). The CDR3 extends over 15 amino acids. V dropped 0 bases and J dropped 6 bases, with 15 bases sitting between them. Germline values: CDR1 MGHRA, CDR2 YSYEKL. The CDR3 loop reads CASSQDWTASREQYF. CDR3 sequence (DNA): TGCGCCAGCAGCCAAGATTGGACAGCTAGCCGCGAGCAGTACTTC.